Listed below are T cell receptor beta chains from one sample, sequenced in a study of cytomegalovirus exposure and HLA in healthy donors. The table came from immunoSEQ multiplex PCR; TCRdb's copy has only in-frame clones and leaves some out. Here the sample spans some 120,000 clones, over 65% being singletons. Sequencing was done on a sample of PBMCs. These receptors all come from a young woman in good health and CMV-seronegative. Both conserved end residues are part of each CDR3. A D gene is named only where the DNA matches it firmly. Only some rows state a clone size, as once, few, many or a class for expanded clones.

V	size	D	J	CDR3	DNA
TRBV19	.	TRBD1	TRBJ1-5	CASSTGTGSQPQHF	TGTGCCAGTAGTACCGGGACAGGGAGTCAGCCCCAGCATTTT
TRBV12-5	once	TRBD2	TRBJ2-1	CASGRIEASGAYEQFF	TGTGCTAGTGGCCGAATCGAGGCTAGCGGGGCCTATGAGCAGTTCTTC
TRBV6-6	.	TRBD2	TRBJ2-5	CASQTGGQETQYF	TGTGCCAGCCAGACGGGGGGGCAAGAGACCCAGTACTTC
TRBV30	.	TRBD1	TRBJ2-5	CAWETGLLREQYF	TGTGCCTGGGAGACAGGGCTGCTGAGGGAGCAGTACTTC
TRBV5-1	once	TRBD1	TRBJ1-1	CASRRQGAAEAFF	TGCGCCAGCAGAAGACAGGGGGCAGCTGAAGCTTTCTTT
TRBV7-3	few	TRBD2	TRBJ2-1	CASSLEWDYGSYNEQFF	TGTGCCAGCAGCTTAGAGTGGGACTACGGCTCCTACAATGAGCAGTTCTTC
TRBV7-9	.	.	TRBJ1-1	CASSWESEAFF	TGTGCCAGCAGCTGGGAGTCCGAAGCTTTCTTT
TRBV7-8	.	.	TRBJ2-7	CASSFLSGTSYEQYF	TGTGCCAGCAGCTTTCTTAGCGGAACTTCCTACGAGCAGTACTTC
TRBV4-1	.	TRBD1	TRBJ1-3	CASSQEGIRDRGRVAGNTIYF	TGCGCCAGCAGCCAAGAAGGGATTAGGGACAGGGGAAGGGTTGCGGGAAACACCATATATTTT
TRBV13	.	TRBD1	TRBJ2-7	CASSLGLDRDPSYEQYF	TGTGCCAGCAGCTTAGGCCTCGACAGGGACCCGTCCTACGAGCAGTACTTC
TRBV19	.	TRBD1	TRBJ1-2	CASRTGDPYGYGYTF	TGTGCCAGTAGGACAGGGGACCCCTATGGCTATGGCTACACCTTC
TRBV7-9	.	.	TRBJ2-5	CSSSFSAETQYF	TGTTCCAGCAGCTTTTCCGCGGAGACCCAGTACTTC
TRBV6-6	.	TRBD2	TRBJ2-1	CASSPTSGIGSEQFF	TGTGCCAGCAGTCCTACTAGCGGGATTGGTAGTGAGCAGTTCTTC
TRBV11-2	.	.	TRBJ2-7	CASSSTRSRAYEQYF	TGTGCCAGCAGCTCCACGCGGTCGCGGGCCTACGAGCAGTACTTC
TRBV5-6	few	.	TRBJ1-1	CASSRGLAQSDTEAFF	TGTGCCAGCAGCCGAGGGTTAGCCCAATCAGACACTGAAGCTTTCTTT
TRBV27	.	.	TRBJ1-1	CASSSPGMNTEAFF	TGTGCCAGCAGTTCGCCGGGTATGAACACTGAAGCTTTCTTT
TRBV5-4	.	.	TRBJ1-2	CASSVPLGAGDNYGYTF	TGTGCCAGCAGCGTACCTCTTGGTGCGGGGGATAACTATGGCTACACCTTC
TRBV15	.	.	TRBJ1-1	CATRQGSMGTEAFF	TGTGCCACCAGACAGGGCTCCATGGGCACTGAAGCTTTCTTT
TRBV2	.	.	TRBJ2-2	CASGQGTGELFF	TGTGCCAGCGGGCAGGGGACCGGGGAGCTGTTTTTT
TRBV27	once	.	TRBJ2-1	CASSPKPLFYNEQFF	TGTGCCAGCAGTCCTAAGCCCCTCTTCTACAATGAGCAGTTCTTC
TRBV5-8	once	.	TRBJ1-2	CASSLEPRNYGYTF	TGTGCCAGCAGCTTGGAACCGCGGAACTATGGCTACACCTTC
TRBV6-5	few	.	TRBJ2-5	CASTKDSRLKETQYF	TGTGCCAGCACCAAGGACAGTCGTCTAAAGGAGACCCAGTACTTC
TRBV7-9	.	.	TRBJ1-4	CASSPEGQEEKLFF	TGTGCCAGCAGCCCGGAGGGGCAGGAGGAAAAACTGTTTTTT
TRBV30	.	.	TRBJ2-5	CAWRETGLLSETQYF	TGTGCCTGGAGGGAAACGGGACTCCTCTCAGAGACCCAGTACTTC
TRBV6-1	.	.	TRBJ2-1	CASSEGQGGYNEQFF	TGTGCCAGCAGTGAAGGCCAGGGGGGCTACAATGAGCAGTTCTTC
TRBV29-1	.	TRBD2	TRBJ2-1	CSVGLAGLYNEQFF	TGCAGCGTTGGCTTAGCGGGGCTCTACAATGAGCAGTTCTTC
TRBV7-2	once	TRBD2	TRBJ2-6	CASSRTSGGANVLTF	TGTGCCAGCAGCAGGACTAGCGGAGGGGCCAACGTCCTGACTTTC
TRBV5-1	.	TRBD1	TRBJ2-7	CASRTGPEQYF	TGCGCCAGCAGGACAGGGCCCGAGCAGTACTTC
TRBV5-1	.	.	TRBJ1-2	CASSPSSRVAGHGYTF	TGCGCCAGCAGCCCATCGTCCCGGGTAGCGGGGCATGGCTACACCTTC
TRBV6-4	.	.	TRBJ1-6	CASSDAGRSYNSPLHF	TGTGCCAGCAGTGACGCGGGCCGCTCCTATAATTCACCCCTCCACTTT
TRBV7-2	.	.	TRBJ1-2	CASSHIHTGNYGYTF	TGTGCCAGCAGCCATATCCATACAGGGAACTATGGCTACACCTTC
TRBV21-1	.	.	TRBJ1-1	CASSKVSDLGSGTEAFF	TGTGCCAGCAGCAAAGTTTCAGATTTGGGCAGTGGGACTGAAGCTTTCTTT
TRBV2	once	.	TRBJ1-1	CASSEATPWGAEAFF	TGTGCCAGCAGTGAAGCCACTCCTTGGGGCGCTGAAGCTTTCTTT
TRBV7-7	once	TRBD2	TRBJ2-7	CASSPVYGRAYEQYF	TGTGCTAGCAGCCCGGTTTACGGGAGGGCCTACGAGCAGTACTTC
TRBV23-1	.	.	TRBJ2-5	CASSQSGGGETQYF	TGCGCCAGCAGTCAATCGGGGGGAGGAGAGACCCAGTACTTC
TRBV4-1	few	TRBD1	TRBJ1-2	CASSSPGGGLEDYTF	TGCGCCAGCAGCTCCCCGGGAGGGGGCCTTGAGGACTACACCTTC
TRBV19	.	TRBD1	TRBJ1-2	CATLTGGSGFNGYTF	TGTGCCACCCTGACAGGGGGCTCCGGGTTCAATGGCTACACCTTC
TRBV7-9	few	TRBD1	TRBJ2-7	CASSSWDREDHEQYF	TGTGCCAGCAGCTCCTGGGACAGGGAGGACCACGAGCAGTACTTC
TRBV4-1	.	.	TRBJ2-1	CASSQVKVEQQFF	TGCGCCAGCAGCCAAGTAAAAGTCGAGCAGCAGTTCTTC
TRBV12-5	.	TRBD1	TRBJ1-1	CASGPGGTEAFF	TGTGCTAGTGGCCCAGGGGGGACTGAAGCTTTCTTT
TRBV5-6	.	.	TRBJ2-5	CASSLRVLQETQYF	TGTGCCAGCAGCCTCAGGGTCCTCCAAGAGACCCAGTACTTC
TRBV11-2	.	TRBD1	TRBJ1-1	CASSLEGVRGPGTEAFF	TGTGCCAGCAGCTTAGAGGGTGTCAGGGGGCCGGGCACTGAAGCTTTCTTT
TRBV13	.	.	TRBJ2-1	CASSTARQDEQFF	TGTGCCAGCAGCACAGCACGACAGGATGAGCAGTTCTTC
TRBV6-5	few	.	TRBJ2-1	CASSYSIYGDNEQFF	TGTGCCAGCAGTTACTCGATTTACGGGGACAATGAGCAGTTCTTC
TRBV6-5	.	.	TRBJ2-1	CASSYRTGDEQFF	TGTGCCAGCAGTTACCGAACCGGTGATGAGCAGTTCTTC
TRBV27	.	.	TRBJ1-1	CASSRSETVLGEAFF	TGTGCCAGCAGCCGCTCCGAGACGGTCCTCGGGGAAGCTTTCTTT
TRBV2	.	.	TRBJ1-1	CASSKGRTGGTEAFF	TGTGCCAGCAGTAAAGGACGAACGGGGGGCACTGAAGCTTTCTTT
TRBV29-1	.	TRBD1	TRBJ2-1	CSISRTGNYNEQFF	TGCAGCATATCGAGGACAGGGAACTACAATGAGCAGTTCTTC
TRBV6-5	.	TRBD1	TRBJ1-4	CASSRTGGNEKLFF	TGTGCCAGCAGCCGGACAGGGGGCAATGAAAAACTGTTTTTT
TRBV2	.	TRBD1	TRBJ1-5	CASSLTGGALSNQPQHF	TGTGCCAGCAGTTTGACAGGGGGCGCGTTAAGCAATCAGCCCCAGCATTTT
TRBV5-8	.	.	TRBJ1-1	CASSLEWGTRKGPEAFF	TGTGCCAGCAGCTTGGAATGGGGGACACGGAAAGGACCTGAAGCTTTCTTT
TRBV5-4	.	.	TRBJ1-1	CASSFTEGTEAFF	TGTGCCAGCAGCTTCACAGAGGGCACTGAAGCTTTCTTT
TRBV27	.	.	TRBJ1-1	CASSLAGGTEAFF	TGTGCCAGCAGTTTGGCGGGGGGGACTGAAGCTTTCTTT
TRBV7-6	.	TRBD1	TRBJ2-2	CASSSYSQGTELFF	TGTGCCAGCAGCTCCTATTCACAGGGGACGGAGCTGTTTTTT
TRBV10-3	.	TRBD1	TRBJ2-5	CAISAGTEETQYF	TGTGCCATCAGCGCAGGGACAGAAGAGACCCAGTACTTC